Below, 6 T cell receptor beta chains from the same sample are listed, as sequenced in a study of T-cell reconstitution after alpha-beta-depleted transplantation in children. During its preparation, the TCRbeta library received unique molecular identifiers. TCRdb called the PCR reads again in MiXCR, with one record for every CDR3 protein. The sample yields 420,000 or so distinct CDR3 sequences, roughly a tenth seen once. This specimen consisted of PBMCs from the stem cell graft donor, obtained from the stem cell graft. The receptors come from a human donor who donated a stem cell graft to a child with acute myeloid leukemia.

This CDR3 reads CSARAIAEYEQYV. CDR3 nucleotides: TGCAGTGCTAGAGCGATAGCGGAATACGAGCAGTACGTC. The V call is TRBV20-1, the J call TRBJ2-7; possibly TRBD2 for D (6 bases). CDR3 length: 13 residues. Germline assignment: CDR1 DFQATT and CDR2 SNEGSKA (reference sequence). V gave up 1 base and J gave up 4 bases, with 11 bases separating them.

V gene TRBV6-5 combines with J gene TRBJ2-7, with a tentative D call TRBD1 (5 bases). The germline V gene encodes CDR1 MNHEY and CDR2 SVGAGI. CDR3 size: 12 residues. V gave up 5 bases and J gave up 5 bases, with 10 bases separating them. As DNA, the CDR3 is TGTGCCAGCAGTAGGGGTATCGACGAGCAGTACTTC. Its translation: CASSRGIDEQYF.

The chain couples TRBV7-3 to TRBJ1-5, with TRBD1 matching over 9 bases. Germline assignment: CDR1 SGHTA and CDR2 FQGTGA. This CDR3 has 16 amino acids. Trimming at V came to 5 bases and at J to 3 bases, leaving 8 bases not matched to a gene. This CDR3 is CASSHRGPVANQPQHF. Here the CDR3 DNA reads TGTGCCAGCAGCCACAGGGGGCCGGTCGCCAATCAGCCCCAGCATTTT.

This chain uses TRBV30 with TRBJ2-3; possibly TRBD2 for D (6 bases). The CDR3 extends over 15 amino acids. Trimming removed 3 bases at V and 0 bases at J, with 13 bases between. The germline V gene encodes CDR1 GTSNPN and CDR2 SVGIG (reference sequence). CDR3 nucleotide sequence: TGTGCCTGGAGGGGTGGAAGCGGGAGCACAGATACGCAGTATTTT. Translation: CAWRGGSGSTDTQYF.

The J gene is TRBJ1-4, the V gene TRBV20-1; D not resolved. Looked up from germline, CDR1 is DFQATT and CDR2 is SNEGSKA (reference sequence). The CDR3 extends over 15 amino acids. The V end lost 7 bases, the J end lost 2 bases, and 17 bases lay between the germline ends. CDR3 DNA sequence: TGCAGTGTTCACGAGGGAATAGGGACTAATGAAAAACTGTTTTTT. Its translation: CSVHEGIGTNEKLFF.

In this sample, this clonotype turned up a few times. The rearrangement links TRBV27 to TRBJ2-1, with 12 bases lining up with TRBD2. Losses at the gene ends were 4 bases for V and 5 bases for J; bases not matched to a gene: 3. Germline V lookup: CDR1 MNHEY, CDR2 SMNVEV (reference sequence). The CDR3 is 15 residues long. Here the CDR3 DNA reads TGTGCCAGCAGTTCCGGGACTAGCGGGCACAATGAGCAGTTCTTC. It is translated as CASSSGTSGHNEQFF.